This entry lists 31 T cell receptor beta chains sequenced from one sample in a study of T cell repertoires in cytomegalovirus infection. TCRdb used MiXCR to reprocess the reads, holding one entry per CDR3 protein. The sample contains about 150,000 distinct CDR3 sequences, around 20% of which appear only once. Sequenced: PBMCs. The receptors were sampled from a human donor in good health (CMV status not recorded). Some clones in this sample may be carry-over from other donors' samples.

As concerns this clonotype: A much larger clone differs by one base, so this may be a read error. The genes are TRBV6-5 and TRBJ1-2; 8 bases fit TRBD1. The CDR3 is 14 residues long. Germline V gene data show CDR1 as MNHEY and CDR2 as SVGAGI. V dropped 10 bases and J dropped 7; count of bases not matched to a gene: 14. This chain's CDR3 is CAIRDHRGSGGYTF. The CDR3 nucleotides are TGTGCCATTCGAGACCACAGGGGGTCGGGTGGCTACACCTTC.

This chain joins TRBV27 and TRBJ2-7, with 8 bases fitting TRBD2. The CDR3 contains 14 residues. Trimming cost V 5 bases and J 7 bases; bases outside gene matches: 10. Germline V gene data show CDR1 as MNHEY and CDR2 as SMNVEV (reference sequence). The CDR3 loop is CASSVSGVPGEQYF. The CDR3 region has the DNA TGTGCCAGCAGTGTTAGCGGGGTACCAGGGGAGCAGTACTTC.

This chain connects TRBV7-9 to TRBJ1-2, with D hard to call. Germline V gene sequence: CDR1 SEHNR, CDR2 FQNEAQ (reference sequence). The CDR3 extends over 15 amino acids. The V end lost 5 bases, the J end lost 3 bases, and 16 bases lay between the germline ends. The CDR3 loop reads CASSGWTATYYGYTF. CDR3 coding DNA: TGTGCCAGCAGCGGGTGGACGGCTACTTACTATGGCTACACCTTC. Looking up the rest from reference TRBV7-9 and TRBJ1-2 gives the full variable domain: DTGVSQNPRHKITKRGQNVTFRCDPISEHNRLYWYRQTLGQGPEFLTYFQNEAQLEKSRLLSDRFSAERPKGSFSTLEIQRTEQGDSAMYLCASSGWTATYYGYTFGSGTRLTVV.

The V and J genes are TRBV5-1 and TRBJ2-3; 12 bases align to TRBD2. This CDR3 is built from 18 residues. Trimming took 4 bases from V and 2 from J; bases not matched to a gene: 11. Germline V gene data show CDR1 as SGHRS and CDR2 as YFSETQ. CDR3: CASSPILTSGGHTDTQYF. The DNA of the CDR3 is TGCGCCAGCAGCCCTATCCTGACTAGCGGGGGCCACACAGATACGCAGTATTTT.

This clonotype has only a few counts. The CDR3 DNA reads TGTGCCAGCAGTCAAGGACAGCAATACTATGGCTACACCTTC. It specifies CASSQGQQYYGYTF. The rearrangement uses TRBV6-6 and TRBJ1-2; D is possibly TRBD1 (6 bases). This CDR3 comprises 14 residues. Germline V CDR1 and CDR2: MNHNY, SVGAGI (reference sequence). V lost 5 bases to trimming and J lost 3 bases, with 13 bases between them.

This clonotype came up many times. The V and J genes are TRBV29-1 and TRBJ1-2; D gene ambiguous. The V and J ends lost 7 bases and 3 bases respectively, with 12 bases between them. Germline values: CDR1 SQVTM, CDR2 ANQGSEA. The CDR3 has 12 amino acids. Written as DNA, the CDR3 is TGCAGCGCCGAGGGCGGGGACTATGGCTACACCTTC. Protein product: CSAEGGDYGYTF.

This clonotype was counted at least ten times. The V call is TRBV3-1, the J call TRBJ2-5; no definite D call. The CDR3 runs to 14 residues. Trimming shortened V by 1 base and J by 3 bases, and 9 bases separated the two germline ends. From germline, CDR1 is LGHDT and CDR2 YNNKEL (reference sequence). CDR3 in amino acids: CASSQGSGEETQYF. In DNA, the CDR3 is TGTGCCAGCAGCCAAGGCTCCGGCGAAGAGACCCAGTACTTC.

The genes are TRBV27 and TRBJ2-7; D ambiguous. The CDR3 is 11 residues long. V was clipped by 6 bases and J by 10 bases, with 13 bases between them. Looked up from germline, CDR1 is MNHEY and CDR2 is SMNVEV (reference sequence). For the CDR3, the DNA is TGTGCCAGCAGAAAACCCCCCGTTCAGTACTTC. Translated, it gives CASRKPPVQYF.

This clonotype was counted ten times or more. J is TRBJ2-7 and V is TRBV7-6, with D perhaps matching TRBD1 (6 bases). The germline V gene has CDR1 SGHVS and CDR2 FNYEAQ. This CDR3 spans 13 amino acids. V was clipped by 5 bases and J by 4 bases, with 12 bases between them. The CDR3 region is CASSTAGAYEQYF. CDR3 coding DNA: TGTGCCAGCAGCACCGCAGGGGCGTACGAGCAGTACTTC.

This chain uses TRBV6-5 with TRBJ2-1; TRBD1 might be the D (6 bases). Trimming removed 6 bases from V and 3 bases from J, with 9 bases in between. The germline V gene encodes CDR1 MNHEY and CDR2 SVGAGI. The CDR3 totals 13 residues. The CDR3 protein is CASRLTGYNEQFF. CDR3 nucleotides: TGTGCCAGCAGACTGACAGGCTACAATGAGCAGTTCTTC.

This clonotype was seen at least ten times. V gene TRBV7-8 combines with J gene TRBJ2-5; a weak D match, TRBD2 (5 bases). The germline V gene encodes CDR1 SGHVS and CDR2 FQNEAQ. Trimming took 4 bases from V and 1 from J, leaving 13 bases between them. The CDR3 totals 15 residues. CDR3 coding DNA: TGTGCCAGCAGCTCCCCAGCGGCCCTCCAAGAGACCCAGTACTTC. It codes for CASSSPAALQETQYF.

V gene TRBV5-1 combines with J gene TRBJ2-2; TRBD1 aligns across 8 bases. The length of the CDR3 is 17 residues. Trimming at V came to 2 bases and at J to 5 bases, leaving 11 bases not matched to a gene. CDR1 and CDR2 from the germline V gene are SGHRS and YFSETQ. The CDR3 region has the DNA TGCGCCAGCAGCTTACACACGCTGGGACAGGAAACCGGGGAGCTGTTTTTT. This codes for CASSLHTLGQETGELFF.

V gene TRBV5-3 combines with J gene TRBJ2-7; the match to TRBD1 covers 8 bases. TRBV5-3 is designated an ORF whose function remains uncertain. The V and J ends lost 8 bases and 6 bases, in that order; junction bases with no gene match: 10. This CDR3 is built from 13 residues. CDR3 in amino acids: CASSIRDRLEQYF. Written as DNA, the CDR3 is TGTGCCAGCAGCATCCGGGACAGGCTCGAGCAGTACTTC.

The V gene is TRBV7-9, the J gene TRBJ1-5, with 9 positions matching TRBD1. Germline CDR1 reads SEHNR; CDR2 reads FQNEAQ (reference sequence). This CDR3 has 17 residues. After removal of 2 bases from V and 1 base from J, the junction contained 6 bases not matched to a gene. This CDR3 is CASSLSTGTGSNQPQHF. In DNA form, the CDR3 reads TGTGCCAGCAGCTTATCAACGGGGACAGGGAGCAATCAGCCCCAGCATTTT.

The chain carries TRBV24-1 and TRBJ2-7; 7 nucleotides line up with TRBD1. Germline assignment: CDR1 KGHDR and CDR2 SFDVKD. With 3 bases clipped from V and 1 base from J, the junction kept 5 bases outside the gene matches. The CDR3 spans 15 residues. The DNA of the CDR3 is TGTGCCACCAGTGATCGGTCAGGGGGTTCCTACGAGCAGTACTTC. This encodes CATSDRSGGSYEQYF.

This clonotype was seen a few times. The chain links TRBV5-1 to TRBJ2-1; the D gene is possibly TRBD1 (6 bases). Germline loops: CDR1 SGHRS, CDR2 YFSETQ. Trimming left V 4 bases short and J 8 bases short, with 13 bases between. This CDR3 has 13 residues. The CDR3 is CASSTGIGDEQFF. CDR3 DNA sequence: TGCGCCAGCAGCACAGGGATCGGGGATGAGCAGTTCTTC.

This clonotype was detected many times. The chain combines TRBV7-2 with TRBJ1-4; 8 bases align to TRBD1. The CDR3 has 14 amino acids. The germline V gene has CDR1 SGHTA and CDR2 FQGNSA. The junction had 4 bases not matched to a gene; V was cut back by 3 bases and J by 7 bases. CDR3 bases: TGTGCCAGCAGCTTTGACAGGGGTAGTGAAAAACTGTTTTTT. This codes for CASSFDRGSEKLFF. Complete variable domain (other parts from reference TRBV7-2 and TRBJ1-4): GAGVSQSPSNKVTEKGKDVELRCDPISGHTALYWYRQSLGQGLEFLIYFQGNSAPDKSGLPSDRFSAERTGGSVSTLTIQRTQQEDSAVYLCASSFDRGSEKLFFGSGTQLSVL.

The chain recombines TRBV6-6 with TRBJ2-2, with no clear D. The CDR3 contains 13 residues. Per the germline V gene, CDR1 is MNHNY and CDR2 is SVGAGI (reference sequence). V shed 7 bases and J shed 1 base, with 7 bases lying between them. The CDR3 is CASTEVNTGELFF. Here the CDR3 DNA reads TGTGCCAGCACGGAAGTGAACACCGGGGAGCTGTTTTTT.

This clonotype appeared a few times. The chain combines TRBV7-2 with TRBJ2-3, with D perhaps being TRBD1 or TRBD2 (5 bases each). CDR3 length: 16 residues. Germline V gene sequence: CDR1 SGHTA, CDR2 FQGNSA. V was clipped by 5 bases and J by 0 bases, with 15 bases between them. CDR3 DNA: TGTGCCAGCAGCGATCTCGGGACCCTCAGCACAGATACGCAGTATTTT. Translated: CASSDLGTLSTDTQYF.

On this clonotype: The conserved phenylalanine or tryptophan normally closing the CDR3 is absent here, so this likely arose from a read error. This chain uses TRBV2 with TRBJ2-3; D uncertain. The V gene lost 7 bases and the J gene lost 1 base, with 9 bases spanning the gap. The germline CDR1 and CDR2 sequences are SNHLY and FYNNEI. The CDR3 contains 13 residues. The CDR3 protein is CASIKDGTDTQYS. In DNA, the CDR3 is TGTGCCAGCATAAAAGATGGCACAGATACGCAGTATTCT.

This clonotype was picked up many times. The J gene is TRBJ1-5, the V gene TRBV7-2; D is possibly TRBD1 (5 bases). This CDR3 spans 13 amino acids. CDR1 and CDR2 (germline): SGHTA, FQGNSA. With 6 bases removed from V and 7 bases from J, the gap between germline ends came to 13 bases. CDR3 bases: TGTGCCAGCAGACAGGACGTTTTGCAGCCCCAGCATTTT. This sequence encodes CASRQDVLQPQHF.

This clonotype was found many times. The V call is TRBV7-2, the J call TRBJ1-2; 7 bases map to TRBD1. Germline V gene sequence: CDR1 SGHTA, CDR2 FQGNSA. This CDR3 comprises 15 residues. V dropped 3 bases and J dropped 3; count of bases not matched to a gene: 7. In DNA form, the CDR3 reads TGTGCCAGCAGCTTCCAGGGGGGGCGGGACTATGGCTACACCTTC. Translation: CASSFQGGRDYGYTF.

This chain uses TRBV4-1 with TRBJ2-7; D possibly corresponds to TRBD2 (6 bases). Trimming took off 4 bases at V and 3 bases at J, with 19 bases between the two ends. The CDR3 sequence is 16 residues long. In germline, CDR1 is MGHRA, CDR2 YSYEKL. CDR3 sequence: CASSRIPGVSSYEQYF. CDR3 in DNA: TGCGCCAGCAGCCGAATTCCGGGGGTATCGAGCTACGAGCAGTACTTC.

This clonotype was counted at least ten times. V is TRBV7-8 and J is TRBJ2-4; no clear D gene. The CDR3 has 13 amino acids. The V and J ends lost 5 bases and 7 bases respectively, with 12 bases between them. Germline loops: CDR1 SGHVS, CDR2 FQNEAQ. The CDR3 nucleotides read TGTGCCAGCAGCGATCGACCGGCGAACATTCAGTACTTC. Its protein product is CASSDRPANIQYF.

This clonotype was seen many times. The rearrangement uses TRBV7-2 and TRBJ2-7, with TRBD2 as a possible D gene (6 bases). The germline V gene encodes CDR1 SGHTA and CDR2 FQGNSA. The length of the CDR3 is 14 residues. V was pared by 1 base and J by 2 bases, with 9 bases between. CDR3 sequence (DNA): TGTGCCAGCAGCTTAGATGGGGGGACCTACGAGCAGTACTTC. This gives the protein CASSLDGGTYEQYF.

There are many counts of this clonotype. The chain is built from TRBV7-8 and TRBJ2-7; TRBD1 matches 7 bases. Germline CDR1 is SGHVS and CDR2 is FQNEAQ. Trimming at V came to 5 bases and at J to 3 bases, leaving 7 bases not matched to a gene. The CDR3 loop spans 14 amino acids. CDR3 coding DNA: TGTGCCAGCAGCGCACCCGGGACAGACTACGAGCAGTACTTC. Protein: CASSAPGTDYEQYF.

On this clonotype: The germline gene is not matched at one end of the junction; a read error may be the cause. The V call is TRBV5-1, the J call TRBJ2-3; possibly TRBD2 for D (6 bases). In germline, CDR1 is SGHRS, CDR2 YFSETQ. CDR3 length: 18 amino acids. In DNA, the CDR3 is TGCGCCAGCAGCTCCTCCGGGACTGGATACTCTAGCACAGATACGCATTATTTT. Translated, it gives CASSSSGTGYSSTDTHYF. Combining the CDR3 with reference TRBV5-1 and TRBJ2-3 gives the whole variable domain KAGVTQTPRYLIKTRGQQVTLSCSPISGHRSVSWYQQTPGQGLQFLFEYFSETQRNKGNFPGRFSGRQFSNSRSEMNVSTLELGDSALYLCASSSSGTGYSSTDTHYFGPGTRLTVL.

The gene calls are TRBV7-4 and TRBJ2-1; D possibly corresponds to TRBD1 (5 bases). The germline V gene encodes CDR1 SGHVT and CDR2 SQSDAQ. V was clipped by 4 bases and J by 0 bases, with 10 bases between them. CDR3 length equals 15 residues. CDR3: CASSSRQSSYNEQFF. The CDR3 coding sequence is TGTGCCAGCAGCTCTAGACAGAGCTCCTACAATGAGCAGTTCTTC.

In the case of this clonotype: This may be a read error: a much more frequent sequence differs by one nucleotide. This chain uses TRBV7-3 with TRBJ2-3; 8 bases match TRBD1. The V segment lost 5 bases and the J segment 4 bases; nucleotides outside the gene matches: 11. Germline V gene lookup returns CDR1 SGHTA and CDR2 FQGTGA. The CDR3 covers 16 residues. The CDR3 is CASSALQGEGADTQYF. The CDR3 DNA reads TGTGCCAGCAGCGCCCTACAGGGGGAAGGGGCAGATACGCAGTATTTT. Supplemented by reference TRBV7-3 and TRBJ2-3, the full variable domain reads GAGVSQTPSNKVTEKGKYVELRCDPISGHTALYWYRQSLGQGPEFLIYFQGTGAADDSGLPNDRFFAVRPEGSVSTLKIQRTERGDSAVYLCASSALQGEGADTQYFGPGTRLTVL.

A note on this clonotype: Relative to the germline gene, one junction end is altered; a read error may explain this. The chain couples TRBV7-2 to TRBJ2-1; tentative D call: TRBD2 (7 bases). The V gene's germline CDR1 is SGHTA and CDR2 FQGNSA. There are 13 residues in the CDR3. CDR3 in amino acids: CASSPGRDNEHFF. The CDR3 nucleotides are TGTGCCAGCAGCCCGGGGAGGGACAATGAGCATTTCTTC. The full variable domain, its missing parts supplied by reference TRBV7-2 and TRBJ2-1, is GAGVSQSPSNKVTEKGKDVELRCDPISGHTALYWYRQSLGQGLEFLIYFQGNSAPDKSGLPSDRFSAERTGGSVSTLTIQRTQQEDSAVYLCASSPGRDNEHFFGPGTRLTVL.

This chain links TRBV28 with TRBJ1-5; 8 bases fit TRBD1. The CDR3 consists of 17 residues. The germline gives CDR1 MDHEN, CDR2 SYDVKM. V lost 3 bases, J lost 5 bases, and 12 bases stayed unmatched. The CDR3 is CASSLGTGLISDQPQHF. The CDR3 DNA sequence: TGTGCCAGCAGTTTGGGGACAGGATTGATTTCTGATCAGCCCCAGCATTTT.